The 14 T cell receptor beta chains below were found in one sample sequenced in a study of blood T cell repertoires in COVID-19. TCRdb keeps only in-frame clones here, not all; method: immunoSEQ multiplex PCR. The profile shows 14,000 or so clones, around 80% of them singletons. Sequencing used peripheral blood. Receptors originate from a human donor in a cohort sampled during active COVID-19.

The genes are TRBV19 and TRBJ2-6; TRBD2 is a possible D gene (5 bases). This CDR3 contains 17 residues. The germline gives CDR1 LNHDA, CDR2 SQIVND (reference sequence). Trimming removed 8 bases at V and 0 bases at J, with 17 bases between. This CDR3 is CASLSERFHSGANVLTF. CDR3 DNA: TGTGCCAGTCTCTCCGAGCGGTTCCACTCTGGGGCCAACGTCCTGACTTTC.

The chain recombines TRBV27 with TRBJ2-7; a weak D match, TRBD1 (5 bases). Germline assignment: CDR1 MNHEY and CDR2 SMNVEV (reference sequence). V lost 7 bases and J 7 bases, leaving 20 bases between the germline ends. This CDR3 spans 14 amino acids. Here the CDR3 reads CASTPSVRAREQYF. The CDR3 DNA follows: TGTGCCAGCACCCCCTCCGTCAGGGCTCGGGAGCAGTACTTC.

About this clone itself: The junction differs from germline at one of its ends, possibly a read error. This chain joins TRBV5-6 and TRBJ1-1; a possible D gene is TRBD1 (6 bases). The CDR3 consists of 14 residues. Germline values: CDR1 SGHDT, CDR2 YYEEEE. Here the CDR3 reads CASSFSTGARGLAF. The CDR3 coding sequence is TGTGCCAGCAGCTTCTCGACAGGCGCACGGGGCTTGGCCTTT.

The chain links TRBV18 to TRBJ2-6; possible D gene TRBD2, 5 bases. Trimming removed 5 bases at V and 2 bases at J, with 10 bases between. Germline assignment: CDR1 KGHSH and CDR2 LQKENI. The CDR3 covers 15 residues. CDR3 coding DNA: TGTGCCAGCTCATCTTCGGAGGCTGGGGCCAACGTCCTGACTTTC. Translation gives CASSSSEAGANVLTF.

This chain joins TRBV5-4 and TRBJ2-7, with D possibly TRBD2 on 5 matching bases. The CDR3 runs to 14 residues. The germline V and J ends were trimmed by 0 bases and 4 bases, with 11 bases remaining between them. Germline-derived CDR1 and CDR2 are SGHNT and YYREEE (reference sequence). CDR3 sequence: CASSLAAGGYEQYF. As DNA, the CDR3 is TGTGCCAGCAGCTTGGCCGCGGGCGGTTACGAGCAGTACTTC. Full variable domain (remainder filled in from reference TRBV5-4 and TRBJ2-7): ETGVTQSPTHLIKTRGQQVTLRCSSQSGHNTVSWYQQALGQGPQFIFQYYREEENGRGNFPPRFSGLQFPNYSSELNVNALELDDSALYLCASSLAAGGYEQYFGPGTRLTVT.

The chain links TRBV2 to TRBJ2-3; D may be TRBD2 (5 bases). The CDR3 runs 11 residues. Trimming took 6 bases from V and 6 from J, leaving 7 bases between them. Germline V gives CDR1 SNHLY, CDR2 FYNNEI. The chain's CDR3 is CASRWRDTQYF. CDR3 nucleotides: TGTGCCAGCAGGTGGAGGGATACGCAGTATTTT.

The chain combines TRBV30 with TRBJ2-1; TRBD2 matches at 7 bases. The CDR3 spans 21 residues. Germline trimming cut 4 bases from V and 9 bases from J; bases unmatched to any gene: 33. Germline values: CDR1 GTSNPN, CDR2 SVGIG (reference sequence). CDR3 loop: CAWNEGPSGVISHPTTREQFF. The CDR3 DNA reads as TGTGCCTGGAATGAGGGGCCTAGCGGCGTTATCTCTCATCCTACAACTCGTGAGCAGTTCTTC.

This chain connects TRBV7-2 to TRBJ1-2; 9 bases match TRBD1. Trimming took 1 base from V and 5 from J; bases not matched to a gene: 14. CDR3 length: 18 amino acids. Germline V CDR1 and CDR2: SGHTA, FQGNSA. The CDR3, as DNA: TGTGCCAGCAGCTTAGTTTGGGGACAGGGAAGGGGATTATATGGCTACACCTTC. Amino acid sequence: CASSLVWGQGRGLYGYTF. The whole variable domain, filled in from reference TRBV7-2 and TRBJ1-2, reads GAGVSQSPSNKVTEKGKDVELRCDPISGHTALYWYRQSLGQGLEFLIYFQGNSAPDKSGLPSDRFSAERTGGSVSTLTIQRTQQEDSAVYLCASSLVWGQGRGLYGYTFGSGTRLTVV.

This chain uses TRBV5-1 with TRBJ2-3; 8 nucleotides align to TRBD1. Germline CDR1 and CDR2: SGHRS and YFSETQ. Germline trimming cut 3 bases from V and 2 bases from J; bases unmatched to any gene: 5. This CDR3 region has 15 residues. CDR3 loop: CASSSRGQVTDTQYF. In nucleotides, the CDR3 is TGCGCCAGCAGCTCCCGGGGACAGGTCACAGATACGCAGTATTTT.

V and J are TRBV29-1 and TRBJ2-3; TRBD2 might be the D (6 bases). The CDR3 length is 12 residues. CDR1 SQVTM and CDR2 ANQGSEA come from the germline V gene. The V end lost 4 bases, the J end lost 5 bases, and 10 bases lay between the germline ends. In nucleotides, the CDR3 is TGCAGCGTTGTTGTGGAGGGAGATACGCAGTATTTT. Its translation: CSVVVEGDTQYF.

The rearrangement uses TRBV4-3 and TRBJ1-1; 7 nucleotides line up with TRBD1. The CDR3 contains 15 residues. The junction had 4 bases not matched to a gene; V was cut back by 3 bases and J by 0 bases. The germline V gene encodes CDR1 LGHNA and CDR2 YSLEER. The CDR3 sequence: CASSQEGGLNTEAFF. The CDR3, as DNA: TGCGCCAGCAGCCAGGAAGGGGGCCTGAACACTGAAGCTTTCTTT.

V usage is TRBV5-4 and J usage is TRBJ1-1, with 8 bases matching TRBD1. Germline V gives CDR1 SGHNT, CDR2 YYREEE (reference sequence). This CDR3 is 14 amino acids long. The trim removed 3 bases at V and 3 bases at J, leaving 4 bases unmatched. The CDR3, as DNA: TGTGCCAGCAGCTCAGGGGGCAGGGACACTGAAGCTTTCTTT. Its protein product is CASSSGGRDTEAFF.

The chain uses TRBV18 and TRBJ1-5; no reliable D call. The CDR3 is 12 residues long. The ends were cut back, 2 bases at V and 5 bases at J, with 4 bases in the middle. Germline CDR1 and CDR2: KGHSH and LQKENI. Written as DNA, the CDR3 is TGTGCCAGCTCACCATATGATCAGCCCCAGCATTTT. Its translation: CASSPYDQPQHF.

This clone was observed a few times. As DNA, the CDR3 is TGTGCCAGCAGCCCCTCGACCGGGACAGGGCTTTCACCCCTCCACTTT. This gives the protein CASSPSTGTGLSPLHF. V gene TRBV7-9 combines with J gene TRBJ1-6; TRBD1 matches at 9 bases. Germline-derived CDR1 and CDR2 are SEHNR and FQNEAQ (reference sequence). V dropped 5 bases and J dropped 9; count of bases not matched to a gene: 11. The CDR3 is 16 residues long.